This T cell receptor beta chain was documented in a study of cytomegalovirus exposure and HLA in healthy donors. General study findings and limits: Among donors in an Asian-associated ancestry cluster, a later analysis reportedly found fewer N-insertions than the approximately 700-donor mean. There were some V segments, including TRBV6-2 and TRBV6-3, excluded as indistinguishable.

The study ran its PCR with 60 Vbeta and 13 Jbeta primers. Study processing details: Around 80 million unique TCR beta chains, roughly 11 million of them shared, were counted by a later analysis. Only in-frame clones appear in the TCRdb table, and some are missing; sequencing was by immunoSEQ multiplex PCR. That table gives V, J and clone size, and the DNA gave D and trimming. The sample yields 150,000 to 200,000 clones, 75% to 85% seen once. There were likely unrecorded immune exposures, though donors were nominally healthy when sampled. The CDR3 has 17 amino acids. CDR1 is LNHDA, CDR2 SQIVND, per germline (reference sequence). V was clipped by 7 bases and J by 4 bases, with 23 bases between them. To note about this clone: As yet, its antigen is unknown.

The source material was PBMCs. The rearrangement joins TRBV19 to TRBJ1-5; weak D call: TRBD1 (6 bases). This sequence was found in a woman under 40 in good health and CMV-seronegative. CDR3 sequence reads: CASIQGTKGVRNQPQHF. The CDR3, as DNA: TGTGCCAGTATCCAGGGGACGAAGGGTGTCCGAAATCAGCCCCAGCATTTT.